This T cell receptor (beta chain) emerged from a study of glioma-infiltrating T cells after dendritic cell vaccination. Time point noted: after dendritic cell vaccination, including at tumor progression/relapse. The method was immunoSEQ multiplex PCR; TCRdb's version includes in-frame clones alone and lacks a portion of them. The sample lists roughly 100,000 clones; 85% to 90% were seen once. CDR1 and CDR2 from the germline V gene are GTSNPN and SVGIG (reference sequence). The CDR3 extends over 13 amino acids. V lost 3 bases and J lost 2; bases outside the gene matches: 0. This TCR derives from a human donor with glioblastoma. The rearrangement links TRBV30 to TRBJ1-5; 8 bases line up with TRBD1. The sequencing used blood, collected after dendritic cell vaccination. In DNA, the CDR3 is TGTGCCTGGAGGGGACAGGGCAATCAGCCCCAGCATTTT. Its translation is CAWRGQGNQPQHF.